This T cell receptor beta chain was documented in a study of blood T cell repertoires in COVID-19. Study details: Samples of COVID-19 (acute and convalescent) were obtained from the United States, Italy and Spain. PBMCs, B-cell-depleted T cells, or T cells were the source of the cDNA or gDNA that made up the material.

The CDR3 loop spans 15 amino acids. Germline values: CDR1 MNHEY, CDR2 SVGEGT. Trimming pared 0 bases from V and 1 base from J, leaving 6 bases between. The protocol was immunoSEQ multiplex PCR, while the TCRdb copy is restricted to in-frame clones and leaves out a portion. Among tens of thousands of clones listed, about 91% were seen once. The V call is TRBV6-2 or TRBV6-3, the J call TRBJ2-2; D call uncertain. Sequencing was carried out using peripheral blood. The TCR was taken from a woman between 55 and 75 years old with active COVID-19. CDR3 loop: CASSYSPGNTGELFF. The CDR3 DNA follows: TGTGCCAGCAGTTACTCACCAGGGAACACCGGGGAGCTGTTTTTT.